The 30 T cell receptor beta chains given below trace back to one sample, sequenced in a study of CD8 T cells in Susac syndrome. The authors reverse transcribed roughly 0.5 to 1 ug RNA with random hexamers. TCRdb called the immunoSEQ multiplex PCR reads again in MiXCR, with one record for every CDR3 protein. The sample records approximately 190,000 distinct CDR3 sequences, about 96% being singletons. The sample taken for sequencing was CD4+ T cells from PBMCs. The receptors shown here come from a human donor with multiple sclerosis.

The rearrangement links TRBV7-2 to TRBJ2-7; 10 nucleotides match TRBD2. With 5 bases clipped from V and 2 bases from J, the junction kept 12 bases outside the gene matches. Germline assignment: CDR1 SGHTA and CDR2 FQGNSA. CDR3 length equals 17 residues. The CDR3 loop reads CASSPQSGLAGAYEQYF. DNA of the CDR3: TGTGCCAGCAGCCCCCAATCGGGGCTAGCGGGGGCCTACGAGCAGTACTTC.

The CDR3 DNA follows: TGTGCCAGCAGCTTGGAAAGCATGGTGATGACGCAGTATTTT. Its translation: CASSLESMVMTQYF. This chain links TRBV7-9 with TRBJ2-3, with D unclear. The length of the CDR3 is 14 residues. Germline loops: CDR1 SEHNR, CDR2 FQNEAQ (reference sequence). Trimming removed 3 bases at V and 9 bases at J, with 16 bases between.

The V call is TRBV28, the J call TRBJ2-7; D is possibly TRBD1 or TRBD2 (5 bases each). Per the germline V gene, CDR1 is MDHEN and CDR2 is SYDVKM. The CDR3 has 12 residues. The V end was cut by 3 bases, the J end by 9 bases, with 12 bases between. CDR3 sequence reads: CASSLDQGVQYF. DNA of the CDR3: TGTGCCAGCAGTTTGGACCAGGGAGTGCAGTACTTC.

The chain recombines TRBV29-1 with TRBJ1-1; D is unresolved. Deletions cut 4 bases from V and 0 bases from J, with 9 bases between. CDR1 is SQVTM, CDR2 ANQGSEA, per germline. CDR3 length equals 13 residues. CDR3 amino acids: CSVVYNLNTEAFF. The DNA of the CDR3 is TGCAGCGTTGTCTACAATCTGAACACTGAAGCTTTCTTT.

This sequence joins TRBV24-1 and TRBJ2-1; no clear D gene. CDR1 and CDR2 (germline): KGHDR, SFDVKD. This CDR3 is 15 amino acids long. The V gene lost 10 bases and the J gene lost 1 base, with 16 bases spanning the gap. Here the CDR3 reads CATNRADASYNEQFF. CDR3 nucleotides: TGTGCCACTAATCGGGCGGATGCTTCCTACAATGAGCAGTTCTTC.

The chain joins TRBV23-1 to TRBJ2-7; D gene unclear. TRBV23-1 is labeled an ORF, and its function is uncertain. Trimming shortened V by 10 bases and J by 3 bases, and 16 bases separated the two germline ends. The CDR3 spans 13 residues. CDR3 in amino acids: CATYAVIDYEQYF. CDR3 sequence (DNA): TGCGCCACATATGCGGTTATAGACTACGAGCAGTACTTC.

CDR3 nucleotides: TGTGCCAGCACCCACCGGGGGGAAGAGACCCAGTACTTC. This translates into CASTHRGEETQYF. The V call is TRBV3-1, the J call TRBJ2-5; 7 bases fit TRBD2. CDR3 length equals 13 residues. Germline V gene data show CDR1 as LGHDT and CDR2 as YNNKEL (reference sequence). The J segment lost 3 bases and the V segment lost 7 bases, leaving 5 bases of the junction unmatched.

V gene TRBV12-3 or TRBV12-4 combines with J gene TRBJ1-2; D gene ambiguous. Trimming shortened V by 3 bases and J by 8 bases, and 16 bases separated the two germline ends. CDR3 length equals 14 residues. The CDR3 nucleotides are TGTGCCAGCAGTTTTAGGGCTCGGGAACTCGGCTACACCTTC. This sequence encodes CASSFRARELGYTF.

The chain has TRBV5-6 and TRBJ2-1, with D perhaps TRBD2 (6 bases). Germline CDR1 and CDR2: SGHDT and YYEEEE. The CDR3 length is 13 residues. V lost 0 bases, J lost 8 bases, and 9 bases lay in between. The CDR3 region is CASSLVGRDEQFF. CDR3 sequence (DNA): TGTGCCAGCAGCTTGGTCGGGAGAGATGAGCAGTTCTTC.

The V and J genes are TRBV7-2 and TRBJ1-6, with D tentatively TRBD1 (5 bases). Germline V gene sequence: CDR1 SGHTA, CDR2 FQGNSA. The CDR3 is made up of 15 amino acids. V was shortened by 5 bases and J by 11 bases, with 19 bases between the two germline ends. The CDR3 DNA reads TGTGCCAGCAGCCCCCGGGGTGGGGGGGATCCACCCCTCCACTTT. This gives the protein CASSPRGGGDPPLHF.

This clonotype has more than one count but fewer than ten. The rearrangement joins TRBV20-1 to TRBJ2-1; TRBD2 matches 9 bases. The CDR3 is made up of 13 amino acids. Germline loops: CDR1 DFQATT, CDR2 SNEGSKA (reference sequence). Trimming cost V 2 bases and J 10 bases; bases outside gene matches: 6. The CDR3 loop reads CSARLAGVKEQFF. Here the CDR3 DNA reads TGCAGTGCTAGATTAGCGGGGGTGAAGGAGCAGTTCTTC.

The chain has TRBV20-1 and TRBJ2-7, with D possibly TRBD1 on 6 matching bases. The ends were cut back, 6 bases at V and 3 bases at J, with 18 bases in the middle. The CDR3 has 14 residues. Per germline, CDR1 DFQATT and CDR2 SNEGSKA (reference sequence). CDR3 coding DNA: TGCAGTGCCGCACCAGGGGTCACACACTACGAGCAGTACTTC. Translated: CSAAPGVTHYEQYF.

The gene calls are TRBV5-4 and TRBJ2-3, with D hard to call. CDR1 is SGHNT and CDR2 is YYREEE in the germline V gene (reference sequence). The CDR3 extends over 13 amino acids. V lost 3 bases, J lost 0 bases, and 5 bases lay in between. The CDR3 loop is CASSSQSTDTQYF. The CDR3 bases are TGTGCCAGCAGCTCCCAGAGCACAGATACGCAGTATTTT.

This clonotype occurred once. This chain links TRBV7-3 with TRBJ1-1, with D possibly TRBD1 on 6 matching bases. The V gene's germline CDR1 is SGHTA and CDR2 FQGTGA. The V end lost 5 bases, the J end lost 5 bases, and 12 bases lay between the germline ends. The CDR3 runs to 13 residues. In DNA, the CDR3 is TGTGCCAGCAGCAACTACAGGGTAACTGAAGCTTTCTTT. Residues: CASSNYRVTEAFF.

A single count supports this clonotype. V is TRBV27 and J is TRBJ2-1, with 10 bases that match TRBD2. V lost 2 bases and J lost 6; bases outside the gene matches: 4. The V gene's germline CDR1 is MNHEY and CDR2 SMNVEV (reference sequence). CDR3 size: 15 residues. The CDR3, as DNA: TGTGCCAGCAGTTTAGAACTAGCGGGATTCAATGAGCAGTTCTTC. Translated: CASSLELAGFNEQFF.

This clonotype was seen only once. This rearrangement joins TRBV4-1 to TRBJ2-7; 7 nucleotides align to TRBD1. CDR1 and CDR2 from the germline V gene are MGHRA and YSYEKL. V trimming: 1 base; J trimming: 3 bases; junction bases outside the gene matches: 6. CDR3 size: 15 residues. The CDR3: CASSQGRGTFYEQYF. The CDR3 nucleotides are TGCGCCAGCAGCCAAGGCAGGGGGACATTCTACGAGCAGTACTTC.

V and J are TRBV20-1 and TRBJ2-5; D not resolved. The CDR3 covers 12 residues. V dropped 6 bases and J dropped 4 bases, with 12 bases sitting between them. Looked up from germline, CDR1 is DFQATT and CDR2 is SNEGSKA (reference sequence). The chain's CDR3 is CSAPTPPETQYF. The CDR3 nucleotides are TGCAGTGCACCGACCCCTCCAGAGACCCAGTACTTC.

The rearrangement links TRBV2 to TRBJ2-6; D may be TRBD2 (5 bases). Germline CDR1 is SNHLY and CDR2 is FYNNEI. Between the trimmed V and J ends, which lost 10 bases and 2 bases, there was a span of 9 bases. The CDR3 sequence is 13 residues long. CDR3 coding DNA: TGTGCCACCGAGCGGACTGGGGCCAACGTCCTGACTTTC. Its protein is CATERTGANVLTF.

A single count supports this clonotype. The V and J genes are TRBV20-1 and TRBJ1-2, with unresolved D. V lost 6 bases and J lost 3, with 20 bases in between. The V gene's germline CDR1 is DFQATT and CDR2 SNEGSKA (reference sequence). The CDR3 runs to 15 residues. The CDR3 DNA reads TGCAGTGCACGACCCGCGCGCACCGCGGACTATGGCTACACCTTC. The encoded protein is CSARPARTADYGYTF.

The chain links TRBV7-2 to TRBJ1-4; D not resolved. The CDR3 runs to 12 residues. V lost 3 bases and J 11 bases, leaving 10 bases between the germline ends. Germline V lookup: CDR1 SGHTA, CDR2 FQGNSA. This CDR3 is CASSFTGWKLFF. The CDR3, as DNA: TGTGCCAGCAGCTTCACGGGGTGGAAACTGTTTTTT.

The chain has TRBV29-1 and TRBJ1-5; D gene unclear. The V and J ends lost 3 bases and 0 bases respectively, with 9 bases between them. This CDR3 has 14 amino acids. The germline V gene has CDR1 SQVTM and CDR2 ANQGSEA. The CDR3 DNA reads as TGCAGCGTTGAGCTGCATTCTAGCAATCAGCCCCAGCATTTT. It is translated as CSVELHSSNQPQHF.

This clonotype was observed a single time. The chain uses TRBV20-1 and TRBJ2-7; 12 bases agree with TRBD1. The V segment lost 5 bases and the J segment 7 bases; nucleotides outside the gene matches: 12. Looked up from germline, CDR1 is DFQATT and CDR2 is SNEGSKA (reference sequence). CDR3 length: 15 residues. CDR3 sequence reads: CSAPTPGQGAGEQYF. The CDR3 nucleotides read TGCAGTGCTCCGACCCCGGGACAGGGGGCGGGGGAGCAGTACTTC.

This clonotype was seen once. The chain carries TRBV29-1 and TRBJ1-2, with 7 bases identical to TRBD1. The CDR3 has 12 amino acids. CDR1 is SQVTM, CDR2 ANQGSEA, per germline. The V and J ends lost 3 bases and 7 bases, in that order; junction bases with no gene match: 5. The DNA of the CDR3 is TGCAGCGTTGAGTTAGGGGGCTCTGGCTACACCTTC. Its translation is CSVELGGSGYTF.

The V and J genes are TRBV7-8 and TRBJ2-1; D is ambiguous. Germline assignment: CDR1 SGHVS and CDR2 FQNEAQ. Trimming removed 1 base at V and 2 bases at J, with 6 bases between. The CDR3 has 14 residues. The CDR3 bases are TGTGCCAGCAGCTTAGATAAAACCTACAATGAGCAGTTCTTC. Translation gives CASSLDKTYNEQFF.

The V call is TRBV18, the J call TRBJ2-2; unclear D gene. CDR3 length: 13 residues. V was shortened by 3 bases and J by 2 bases, with 4 bases between the two germline ends. CDR1 and CDR2 (germline): KGHSH, LQKENI. CDR3 region: CASSPANTGELFF. The CDR3 DNA follows: TGTGCCAGCTCACCTGCCAACACCGGGGAGCTGTTTTTT.

The chain couples TRBV10-2 to TRBJ2-7; a weak D match, TRBD2 (5 bases). Germline V gene data show CDR1 as WSHSY and CDR2 as SAAADI. The CDR3 is 13 amino acids. The germline V and J ends were trimmed by 7 bases and 6 bases, with 16 bases remaining between them. The CDR3 nucleotides are TGCGCCAGCATGGTACTCCCCCGGGGCGAGCAGTACTTC. Protein: CASMVLPRGEQYF.

V gene TRBV2 combines with J gene TRBJ2-1; the match to TRBD2 covers 13 bases. V lost 6 bases to trimming and J lost 7 bases; unmatched junction nucleotides: 3. The CDR3 runs to 14 residues. Germline CDR1 reads SNHLY; CDR2 reads FYNNEI. This CDR3 reads CASRETSGGNEQFF. As DNA, the CDR3 is TGTGCCAGCAGGGAGACTAGCGGGGGGAATGAGCAGTTCTTC.

The CDR3, as DNA: TGCAGTGCTAGAGTTCCAGAGACCTATGGCTACACCTTC. This codes for CSARVPETYGYTF. This chain joins TRBV20-1 and TRBJ1-2; D not certain. This CDR3 comprises 13 residues. Germline assignment: CDR1 DFQATT and CDR2 SNEGSKA (reference sequence). V was trimmed by 1 base and J by 4 bases, leaving 10 bases between them.

The genes are TRBV2 and TRBJ1-5; perhaps TRBD1 as D (6 bases). CDR1 and CDR2 (germline): SNHLY, FYNNEI. The CDR3 contains 15 residues. Trimming shortened V by 7 bases and J by 3 bases, and 16 bases separated the two germline ends. This CDR3 is CASNPQGANNQPQHF. Here the CDR3 DNA reads TGTGCCAGCAATCCACAGGGCGCGAACAATCAGCCCCAGCATTTT.

The chain combines TRBV9 with TRBJ2-1; D is perhaps TRBD2 (5 bases). This CDR3 has 14 amino acids. Looked up from germline, CDR1 is SGDLS and CDR2 is YYNGEE. The V end was cut by 4 bases, the J end by 5 bases, with 13 bases between. DNA of the CDR3: TGTGCCAGCAGCCTCACTGGGAGAGACAATGAGCAGTTCTTC. As protein: CASSLTGRDNEQFF.